Each of the 11 T cell receptor beta chains below was sequenced from the same sample in a study of glioma-infiltrating T cells. The iRepertoire nested amplicon-rescue multiplex PCR amplified TCR alpha and beta CDR3s from RNA. TCRdb analysed the multiplex PCR reads with MiXCR anew, one entry per CDR3 protein. This table holds 95,000 to 110,000 distinct CDR3 sequences, less than 30% found once. The sequenced sample consisted of glioma tissue, nonneoplastic brain tissue, or PBMCs (not recorded which). All receptors derive from a human donor with low-grade glioma or glioblastoma, undergoing nonglioma brain surgery, or in good health (not recorded which).

Ten or more counts support this clonotype. The V and J genes are TRBV7-2 and TRBJ2-1; 10 positions agree with TRBD2. Germline V gene sequence: CDR1 SGHTA, CDR2 FQGNSA. This CDR3 has 15 residues. V trimming: 4 bases; J trimming: 7 bases; junction bases outside the gene matches: 7. The CDR3 region has the DNA TGTGCCAGCAGCTCGAGCGGGGGGGCCCATAATGAGCAGTTCTTC. Translating gives CASSSSGGAHNEQFF.

With regard to this clonotype: A clone one base away is much larger, so this may be a read error. The V call is TRBV4-1, the J call TRBJ1-5; the D is unclear. The CDR3 sequence is 17 residues long. Trimming shortened V by 3 bases and J by 7 bases, and 22 bases separated the two germline ends. The germline CDR1 and CDR2 sequences are MGHRA and YSYEKL. The CDR3, as DNA: TGCGCCAGCAGCCATGATTTTCGTAGTGGAGGTAACCAGCCCCAGCATTTT. This gives the protein CASSHDFRSGGNQPQHF.

The rearrangement joins TRBV7-2 to TRBJ2-1, with a possible D match to TRBD2 (6 bases). The germline gives CDR1 SGHTA, CDR2 FQGNSA. The CDR3 sequence is 14 residues long. Trimming took off 5 bases at V and 4 bases at J, with 12 bases between the two ends. CDR3 sequence: CASSPGEVYNEQFF. The CDR3 nucleotides are TGTGCCAGCAGCCCGGGAGAAGTATACAATGAGCAGTTCTTC.

Ten or more counts support this clonotype. This chain links TRBV27 with TRBJ1-2; 9 bases match TRBD1. The CDR3 is 14 amino acids. Germline assignment: CDR1 MNHEY and CDR2 SMNVEV (reference sequence). V lost 4 bases to trimming and J lost 5 bases; unmatched junction nucleotides: 5. CDR3 loop: CASSWDRENYGYTF. Here the CDR3 DNA reads TGTGCCAGCAGTTGGGACAGGGAGAATTATGGCTACACCTTC.

On this clonotype itself: A read error is possible here, since a much larger clone lies one base away. The chain joins TRBV28 to TRBJ1-5; 11 bases fit TRBD1. CDR3 size: 12 residues. Germline V lookup: CDR1 MDHEN, CDR2 SYDVKM. Unmatched junction bases numbered 3, after V lost 8 bases and J lost 9 bases. CDR3 nucleotides: TGTGCCAGCGGGACAGGGGGACGGCCCCAGCATTTT. This sequence encodes CASGTGGRPQHF.

This clonotype came up many times. This rearrangement joins TRBV14 to TRBJ2-3; possibly TRBD2 for D (5 bases). This CDR3 is 14 amino acids long. Germline V gives CDR1 SGHDN, CDR2 FVKESK. V was pared by 1 base and J by 3 bases, with 8 bases between. DNA for the CDR3: TGTGCCAGCAGCCAAGTACAGCGGACAGATACGCAGTATTTT. The encoded protein is CASSQVQRTDTQYF.

This clonotype was recorded many times. The chain carries TRBV6-1 and TRBJ1-2; no clear D gene. Germline values: CDR1 MNHNS, CDR2 SASEGT. This CDR3 is 14 amino acids long. With 6 bases removed from V and 4 bases from J, the gap between germline ends came to 15 bases. CDR3 sequence: CASRTGGSFYGYTF. The CDR3 bases are TGTGCCAGCAGAACTGGTGGCAGCTTCTATGGCTACACCTTC.

This clonotype occurred many times. CDR3 DNA sequence: TGTGCCAGCAGCATACAGGTCGGGACTGAAGCTTTCTTT. Protein product: CASSIQVGTEAFF. The gene calls are TRBV7-2 and TRBJ1-1; maybe TRBD1 (5 bases). The CDR3 is 13 amino acids. Germline V CDR1 and CDR2: SGHTA, FQGNSA. V was cut by 5 bases and J by 5 bases, with 12 bases left in between. The entire variable domain, with the rest obtained from reference TRBV7-2 and TRBJ1-1, is as follows: GAGVSQSPSNKVTEKGKDVELRCDPISGHTALYWYRQSLGQGLEFLIYFQGNSAPDKSGLPSDRFSAERTGGSVSTLTIQRTQQEDSAVYLCASSIQVGTEAFFGQGTRLTVV.

The CDR3 region has the DNA TGTGCCAGCAGACCTCCGGGGGGAGTCATGAACACTGAAGCTTTCTTT. This encodes CASRPPGGVMNTEAFF. The chain combines TRBV7-2 with TRBJ1-1; D is perhaps TRBD1 (5 bases). Germline V gives CDR1 SGHTA, CDR2 FQGNSA. V lost 6 bases and J lost 0, with 17 bases in between. This CDR3 spans 16 amino acids.

Concerning this clonotype itself: A read error is possible here, since a much larger clone lies one base away. The V and J genes are TRBV27 and TRBJ2-3, with TRBD2 identical over 8 bases. V lost 6 bases and J lost 2; bases outside the gene matches: 10. This CDR3 comprises 16 residues. Per the germline V gene, CDR1 is MNHEY and CDR2 is SMNVEV (reference sequence). The CDR3 region has the DNA TGTGCCAGCAGCCACCGGACTAGCCTCCCCACAGATACGCAGTATTTT. This codes for CASSHRTSLPTDTQYF.

This clonotype showed up many times. J is TRBJ1-1 and V is TRBV6-1, with D possibly being TRBD1 (6 bases). V lost 6 bases and J 10 bases, leaving 21 bases between the germline ends. Germline CDR1 reads MNHNS; CDR2 reads SASEGT. The CDR3 consists of 14 residues. The CDR3, as DNA: TGTGCCAGCAGCTGGGACACGGACCTCAATAGAGCTTTCTTT. This translates into CASSWDTDLNRAFF.